The TCR beta chain under discussion was sequenced for a study of cytomegalovirus exposure and HLA in healthy donors. Looking at the study overall: Among some 400 genotyped donors, 80% to 90% fell in the Caucasian-associated ancestry cluster.

It was with 60 Vbeta and 13 Jbeta primers that the PCR ran. Here immunoSEQ multiplex PCR was the method, and the copy in TCRdb shows in-frame clones only, minus some. Among about 160,000 clones listed, roughly 78% were seen once. There are 14 residues in the CDR3. The germline V gene encodes CDR1 SGHRS and CDR2 YFSETQ. V lost 3 bases, J lost 0 bases, and 8 bases lay in between. General study findings and limits: Altogether, 170 or so TCR beta chains were recorded as cytomegalovirus-associated. An ancestry cluster, one associated with Asian ancestry, reportedly showed fewer N-insertions than the roughly 700-donor mean in a later analysis.

Comments on this clone: What it binds is unknown.

The chain has TRBV5-1 and TRBJ2-3; TRBD2 might be the D (6 bases). The sequence came from a man in his forties in good health and CMV-seronegative. The specimen sequenced was PBMCs. In DNA form, the CDR3 reads TGCGCCAGCAGCTCGACTAGAAGCACAGATACGCAGTATTTT. It yields the protein CASSSTRSTDTQYF.